This T cell receptor beta chain originates from a study of T cell responses to AZD1222 COVID-19 vaccine. As regards this clone: Antigen: not known.

Study-wide points: Seropositive at baseline were only five or six AZD1222 recipients.

There are 17 residues in the CDR3. The V end lost 3 bases, the J end lost 6 bases, and 23 bases lay between the germline ends. The germline V gene encodes CDR1 ENHRY and CDR2 SYGVKD. The data were produced by immunoSEQ multiplex PCR, yet TCRdb's version contains in-frame clones alone and is incomplete. This table has about 130,000 clones, roughly 88% appearing once. V gene TRBV10-3 combines with J gene TRBJ1-1, with D hard to call. The receptor comes from an adult in good health. This material consisted of peripheral blood, taken on day 0 of AZD1222 vaccination. The CDR3 reads CAISDVVSVERYAEAFF. DNA of the CDR3: TGTGCCATCAGTGATGTCGTCTCGGTGGAAAGGTACGCTGAAGCTTTCTTT.